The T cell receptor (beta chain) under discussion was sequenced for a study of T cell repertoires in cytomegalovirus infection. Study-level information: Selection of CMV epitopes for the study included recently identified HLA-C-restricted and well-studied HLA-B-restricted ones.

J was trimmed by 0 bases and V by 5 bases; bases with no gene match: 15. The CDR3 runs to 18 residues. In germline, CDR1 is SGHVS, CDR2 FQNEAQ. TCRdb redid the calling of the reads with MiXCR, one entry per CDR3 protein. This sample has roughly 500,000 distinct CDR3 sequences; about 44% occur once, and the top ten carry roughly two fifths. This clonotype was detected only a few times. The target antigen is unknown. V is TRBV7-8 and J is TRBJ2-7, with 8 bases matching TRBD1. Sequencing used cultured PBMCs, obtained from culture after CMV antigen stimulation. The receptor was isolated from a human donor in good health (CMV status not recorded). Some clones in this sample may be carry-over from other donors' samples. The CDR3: CASSPKSAGTGSSYEQYF. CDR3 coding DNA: TGTGCCAGCAGCCCGAAGTCAGCCGGGACAGGAAGCTCCTACGAGCAGTACTTC.